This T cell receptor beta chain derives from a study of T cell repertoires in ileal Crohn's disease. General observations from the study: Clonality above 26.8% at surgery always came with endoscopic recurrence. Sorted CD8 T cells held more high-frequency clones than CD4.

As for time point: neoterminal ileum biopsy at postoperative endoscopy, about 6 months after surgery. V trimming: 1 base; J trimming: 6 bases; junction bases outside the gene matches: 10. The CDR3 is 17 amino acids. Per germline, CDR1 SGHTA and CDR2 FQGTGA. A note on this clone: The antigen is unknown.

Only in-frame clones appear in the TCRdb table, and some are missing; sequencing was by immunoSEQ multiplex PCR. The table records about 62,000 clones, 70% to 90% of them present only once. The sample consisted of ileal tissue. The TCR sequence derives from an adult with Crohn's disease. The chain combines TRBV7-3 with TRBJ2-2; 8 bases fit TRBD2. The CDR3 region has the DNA TGTGCCAGCAGCTTAAGATTGACTAGCGAGATCCCCGGGGAGCTGTTTTTT. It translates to CASSLRLTSEIPGELFF.